This T cell receptor (beta chain) was sequenced in a study of OX40 agonist ivuxolimab in advanced cancers. In the study overall: Hepatocellular carcinoma, melanoma, renal cell or head and neck cancer occurred in dose-escalation patients. Three patients, one with hepatocellular carcinoma and two with cutaneous melanoma, achieved partial responses. Allowance was made for prior anti-PD-1, anti-PD-L1 or anti-CTLA-4 therapy, and 40% had some.

Sequenced by immunoSEQ multiplex PCR; TCRdb stores in-frame clones only, minus some. The sample holds some 74,000 clones; approximately 83% are singletons and the top ten take roughly 0.58%. The CDR3 length is 11 residues. With 1 base removed from V and 8 bases from J, the gap between germline ends came to 5 bases. Germline V CDR1 and CDR2: MGHDK, SYGVNS. Sequencing was performed on CD4+ or CD8+ T cells sorted from blood, taken in a trial of the OX40 agonist ivuxolimab. This chain uses TRBV25-1 with TRBJ1-1; D unresolved. This receptor was taken from an adult with an advanced solid tumor such as melanoma, head and neck, liver or kidney cancer. CDR3 protein: CASSEFGEAFF. CDR3 DNA: TGTGCCAGCAGTGAATTTGGGGAAGCTTTCTTT.